Following are 5 T cell receptor beta chains from one sample sequenced in a study of OX40 agonist ivuxolimab in advanced cancers. Some clones are missing from TCRdb's copy, which holds only in-frame ones; the method was immunoSEQ multiplex PCR. The sample lists tens of thousands of clones, 94% occurring once. Specimen: CD4+ or CD8+ T cells sorted from blood, collected in a trial of the OX40 agonist ivuxolimab. These receptors were taken from an adult with an advanced solid tumor such as melanoma, head and neck, liver or kidney cancer.

The chain employs TRBV30 and TRBJ2-3, with TRBD2 matching 7 bases. Germline loops: CDR1 GTSNPN, CDR2 SVGIG (reference sequence). This CDR3 is 16 amino acids long. Trimming at V came to 3 bases and at J to 4 bases, leaving 13 bases not matched to a gene. The CDR3 is CAWRQLGGGVPDTQYF. The CDR3 DNA sequence: TGTGCCTGGAGGCAACTTGGGGGAGGGGTCCCAGATACGCAGTATTTT. Based on the CDR3 plus reference TRBV30 and TRBJ2-3, the full variable domain is SQTIHQWPATLVQPVGSPLSLECTVEGTSNPNLYWYRQAAGRGLQLLFYSVGIGQISSEVPQNLSASRPQDRQFILSSKKLLLSDSGFYLCAWRQLGGGVPDTQYFGPGTRLTVL.

The chain is built from TRBV2 and TRBJ2-7; no firm D call. The CDR3 is 16 amino acids. V gave up 6 bases and J gave up 2 bases, with 20 bases separating them. Germline assignment: CDR1 SNHLY and CDR2 FYNNEI. The CDR3: CASRGRHSDKTYEQYF. CDR3 in DNA: TGTGCCAGCAGAGGACGCCACAGCGATAAGACCTACGAGCAGTACTTC. Full variable domain (missing parts from reference TRBV2 and TRBJ2-7): EPEVTQTPSHQVTQMGQEVILRCVPISNHLYFYWYRQILGQKVEFLVSFYNNEISEKSEIFDDQFSVERPDGSNFTLKIRSTKLEDSAMYFCASRGRHSDKTYEQYFGPGTRLTVT.

This chain uses TRBV25-1 with TRBJ1-2; D not resolved. V lost 5 bases and J lost 2, with 6 bases in between. Per the germline V gene, CDR1 is MGHDK and CDR2 is SYGVNS. This CDR3 region has 12 residues. CDR3 sequence (DNA): TGTGCCAGCAGTACAGCGAACTATGGCTACACCTTC. This codes for CASSTANYGYTF.

V usage is TRBV7-9 and J usage is TRBJ1-1; 9 bases are a match to TRBD1. The CDR3 runs 15 residues. The germline V gene encodes CDR1 SEHNR and CDR2 FQNEAQ (reference sequence). With 4 bases clipped from V and 3 bases from J, the junction kept 6 bases outside the gene matches. The CDR3 DNA sequence: TGTGCCAGCAGCTCCTCCGGGACAGGGTACACTGAAGCTTTCTTT. Its protein is CASSSSGTGYTEAFF. The variable domain in full, completed from reference TRBV7-9 and TRBJ1-1, reads DTGVSQNPRHKITKRGQNVTFRCDPISEHNRLYWYRQTLGQGPEFLTYFQNEAQLEKSRLLSDRFSAERPKGSFSTLEIQRTEQGDSAMYLCASSSSGTGYTEAFFGQGTRLTVV.

V is TRBV5-1 and J is TRBJ2-3; tentatively, D is TRBD1 (5 bases). Germline CDR1 is SGHRS and CDR2 is YFSETQ. The V end was cut by 3 bases, the J end by 0 bases, with 14 bases between. The CDR3 is made up of 16 amino acids. CDR3 residues: CASSYYSTASTDTQYF. The CDR3 DNA sequence: TGCGCCAGCAGCTATTACTCGACAGCTAGCACAGATACGCAGTATTTT.